The next 8 T cell receptor beta chains were all read from a single sample in a study of CD8 T cells in Susac syndrome. Roughly 0.45 to 1 ug RNA was reverse transcribed with random hexamers. TCRdb reprocessed the immunoSEQ multiplex PCR reads via MiXCR and lists one record per CDR3 protein. In the table there are about 160,000 distinct CDR3 sequences, just over 90% of which are singletons. Sequencing was carried out using CD4+ T cells from PBMCs. All receptors derive from a human donor in good health.

The genes are TRBV19 and TRBJ1-1; the match to TRBD1 covers 8 bases. Germline CDR1 reads LNHDA; CDR2 reads SQIVND (reference sequence). J was trimmed by 7 bases and V by 3 bases; bases with no gene match: 4. The CDR3 is made up of 13 amino acids. The CDR3 protein is CASSMDRDGEAFF. CDR3 bases: TGTGCCAGTAGTATGGACAGGGACGGTGAAGCTTTCTTT.

V and J are TRBV9 and TRBJ1-1; TRBD1 aligns across 9 bases. CDR3 length: 13 residues. Germline-derived CDR1 and CDR2 are SGDLS and YYNGEE. The trim removed 0 bases at V and 9 bases at J, leaving 3 bases unmatched. This CDR3 is CASSVGGTGKAFF. As DNA, the CDR3 is TGTGCCAGCAGCGTAGGTGGGACAGGGAAAGCTTTCTTT. The full variable domain, in which reference TRBV9 and TRBJ1-1 provide the parts outside the CDR3, is DSGVTQTPKHLITATGQRVTLRCSPRSGDLSVYWYQQSLDQGLQFLIQYYNGEERAKGNILERFSAQQFPDLHSELNLSSLELGDSALYFCASSVGGTGKAFFGQGTRLTVV.

V gene TRBV15 combines with J gene TRBJ1-4, with 7 bases identical to TRBD1. The CDR3 extends over 13 amino acids. The germline V gene encodes CDR1 LNHNV and CDR2 YYDKDF (reference sequence). Losses at the gene ends were 3 bases for V and 11 bases for J; bases not matched to a gene: 6. The CDR3 DNA sequence: TGTGCCACCAGCAGGGGGGACAGCGGCAAACTGTTTTTT. Translation gives CATSRGDSGKLFF.

This chain uses TRBV6-1 with TRBJ2-3; D unresolved. CDR1 MNHNS and CDR2 SASEGT come from the germline V gene. The V and J ends lost 8 bases and 7 bases respectively, with 19 bases between them. There are 14 residues in the CDR3. CDR3 sequence: CASVQMTQGHTQYF. The DNA of the CDR3 is TGTGCCAGCGTCCAAATGACCCAAGGCCATACGCAGTATTTT.

This clonotype was seen once. The chain uses TRBV7-8 and TRBJ2-5; 14 bases agree with TRBD2. The germline V gene encodes CDR1 SGHVS and CDR2 FQNEAQ. J was trimmed by 6 bases and V by 2 bases; bases with no gene match: 5. CDR3 length equals 16 residues. Here the CDR3 reads CASSLSGTSGSKTQYF. The CDR3 DNA follows: TGTGCCAGCAGCTTATCCGGGACTAGCGGGAGTAAGACCCAGTACTTC.

Only a few counts were recorded for this clonotype. The chain uses TRBV2 and TRBJ2-2; D not certain. V dropped 5 bases and J dropped 1 base, with 5 bases sitting between them. This CDR3 region has 13 residues. The germline CDR1 and CDR2 sequences are SNHLY and FYNNEI. CDR3 bases: TGTGCCAGCAGTCGGCGGAACACCGGGGAGCTGTTTTTT. Amino acids: CASSRRNTGELFF.

V and J are TRBV5-6 and TRBJ1-4; D perhaps matches TRBD1 (5 bases). This CDR3 contains 14 residues. Trimming pared 2 bases from V and 7 bases from J, leaving 12 bases between. Germline V gene sequence: CDR1 SGHDT, CDR2 YYEEEE. CDR3 nucleotide sequence: TGTGCCAGCAGCTTAGTAGGGGTGGGTGAAAAACTGTTTTTT. Its translation: CASSLVGVGEKLFF.

This rearrangement joins TRBV6-5 to TRBJ2-7; D is undetermined. CDR1 and CDR2 from the germline V gene are MNHEY and SVGAGI. CDR3 length equals 14 residues. The V end was cut by 2 bases, the J end by 3 bases, with 11 bases between. CDR3: CASSYKGILYEQYF. As DNA, the CDR3 is TGTGCCAGCAGTTACAAGGGAATCCTCTACGAGCAGTACTTC.